These 21 T cell receptor beta chains share one sample of origin, sequenced in a study of identical twins. TCRdb processed the 5' RACE reads anew with MiXCR; each CDR3 protein has one entry. The repertoire consists of fewer than 450,000 distinct CDR3 sequences, with approximately 9.1% occurring once and the leading ten covering 8% to 10%. The sample taken for sequencing was naive T cells sorted from blood. The receptors derive from a woman between 45 and 65 years old in good health.

The chain employs TRBV20-1 and TRBJ2-7, with unresolved D. The germline gives CDR1 DFQATT, CDR2 SNEGSKA (reference sequence). Trimming removed 5 bases from V and 0 bases from J, with 11 bases in between. There are 13 residues in the CDR3. For the CDR3, the DNA is TGCAGTGCTTACGGATCTAGCTCCTACGAGCAGTACGTC. Amino acids: CSAYGSSSYEQYV.

This clonotype was counted many times. V and J are TRBV5-1 and TRBJ2-7; TRBD1 agrees at 7 bases. The V gene end was trimmed by 4 bases and the J gene end by 0 bases; junction bases not matched to a gene: 4. Germline lookup yields CDR1 SGHRS and CDR2 YFSETQ. CDR3 length: 14 amino acids. This CDR3 is CASSVGQVSYEQYF. Here the CDR3 DNA reads TGCGCCAGCAGCGTCGGACAGGTCTCCTACGAGCAGTACTTC. Looking up the rest from reference TRBV5-1 and TRBJ2-7 gives the full variable domain: KAGVTQTPRYLIKTRGQQVTLSCSPISGHRSVSWYQQTPGQGLQFLFEYFSETQRNKGNFPGRFSGRQFSNSRSEMNVSTLELGDSALYLCASSVGQVSYEQYFGPGTRLTVT.

The V gene is TRBV7-9, the J gene TRBJ2-3, with unresolved D. The CDR3 is 11 residues long. V lost 7 bases and J lost 5, with 7 bases in between. Germline loops: CDR1 SEHNR, CDR2 FQNEAQ (reference sequence). The chain's CDR3 is CASTRLDTQYF. CDR3 nucleotides: TGTGCCAGCACGAGACTAGATACGCAGTATTTT.

This clonotype was detected ten times or more. V gene TRBV10-3 combines with J gene TRBJ2-5; D may be TRBD2 (6 bases). The CDR3 has 14 residues. Trimming pared 0 bases from V and 1 base from J, leaving 6 bases between. Germline loops: CDR1 ENHRY, CDR2 SYGVKD. Here the CDR3 DNA reads TGTGCCATCAGTGAGTCCGGGGGCCAAGAGACCCAGTACTTC. This gives the protein CAISESGGQETQYF.

The rearrangement uses TRBV29-1 and TRBJ2-1; 8 bases map to TRBD2. Germline CDR1 reads SQVTM; CDR2 reads ANQGSEA. The V and J ends lost 2 bases and 5 bases, in that order; junction bases with no gene match: 11. CDR3 length: 16 residues. The CDR3, as DNA: TGCAGCGTTGAATTCCCAGCGGGAGTAAAAAACAATGAGCAGTTCTTC. Translating gives CSVEFPAGVKNNEQFF.

This clonotype appeared a single time. The chain joins TRBV5-1 to TRBJ2-5, with D tentatively TRBD2 (6 bases). V was clipped by 1 base and J by 3 bases, with 13 bases between them. This CDR3 has 15 amino acids. Germline CDR1 is SGHRS and CDR2 is YFSETQ. Written as DNA, the CDR3 is TGCGCCAGCAGCTTGACCGGGACTCCTGAAGAGACCCAGTACTTC. Translating it yields CASSLTGTPEETQYF.

The CDR3 nucleotides are TGTGCCAGCAGTTTTGGCAGACGCTACGAGCAGTACGTC. Translating it yields CASSFGRRYEQYV. The chain joins TRBV12-3 or TRBV12-4 to TRBJ2-7; D unresolved. CDR3 length: 13 residues. V lost 3 bases, J lost 3 bases, and 9 bases lay in between.

The chain has TRBV20-1 and TRBJ2-5; tentatively, D is TRBD2 (5 bases). From germline, CDR1 is DFQATT and CDR2 SNEGSKA (reference sequence). The CDR3 spans 13 residues. V was clipped by 6 bases and J by 3 bases, with 14 bases between them. The CDR3 region has the DNA TGCAGTGCACGCACTAGGTTTGAAGAGACCCAGTACTTC. Its translation is CSARTRFEETQYF.

The chain employs TRBV3-1 and TRBJ2-5; the match to TRBD2 covers 7 bases. J gave up 3 bases and V 4 bases, and 8 bases lay outside the gene matches. The CDR3 runs 15 residues. CDR1 LGHDT and CDR2 YNNKEL come from the germline V gene (reference sequence). DNA for the CDR3: TGTGCCAGCAGCCGGGGCGCGGGAGAGGAAGAGACCCAGTACTTC. Protein: CASSRGAGEEETQYF.

In this sample, this clonotype turned up a few times. The chain combines TRBV3-1 with TRBJ2-2; 9 bases line up with TRBD2. CDR3 length: 16 amino acids. CDR1 and CDR2 from the germline V gene are LGHDT and YNNKEL (reference sequence). V trimming: 3 bases; J trimming: 0 bases; junction bases outside the gene matches: 2. The CDR3 nucleotides are TGTGCCAGCAGCCAGACTAGCGGACCGAACACCGGGGAGCTGTTTTTT. Translating gives CASSQTSGPNTGELFF.

J is TRBJ2-1 and V is TRBV20-1, with TRBD2 as a possible D gene (5 bases). CDR3 length: 13 residues. Per the germline V gene, CDR1 is DFQATT and CDR2 is SNEGSKA (reference sequence). V lost 4 bases to trimming and J lost 12 bases, with 19 bases between them. CDR3 sequence reads: CSAKTDSYIRQFF. CDR3 DNA sequence: TGCAGTGCTAAAACGGACTCTTATATACGGCAGTTCTTC.

This clonotype was detected only a few times. V and J are TRBV6-2 or TRBV6-3 and TRBJ2-1, with D perhaps being TRBD1 or TRBD2 (5 bases each). CDR1 and CDR2 (germline): MNHEY, SVGEGT. The CDR3 contains 13 residues. V was cut by 7 bases and J by 6 bases, with 13 bases left in between. The CDR3 region is CASTRDDLNEQFF. For the CDR3, the DNA is TGTGCCAGCACCCGGGACGATCTCAATGAGCAGTTCTTC.

The V gene is TRBV5-1, the J gene TRBJ1-6, with D perhaps matching TRBD1 (6 bases). The length of the CDR3 is 15 residues. The V end was cut by 6 bases, the J end by 4 bases, with 14 bases between. Germline V CDR1 and CDR2: SGHRS, YFSETQ. CDR3 loop: CASKDGGAYNSPLHF. In DNA form, the CDR3 reads TGCGCCAGCAAGGATGGGGGCGCTTATAATTCACCCCTCCACTTT.

This clonotype has only a few counts. The rearrangement uses TRBV2 and TRBJ2-3; D remains unclear. CDR3 length: 14 amino acids. CDR1 SNHLY and CDR2 FYNNEI come from the germline V gene. V lost 6 bases to trimming and J lost 0 bases, with 10 bases between them. The CDR3 protein is CASSPTRSTDTQYF. As DNA, the CDR3 is TGTGCCAGCAGCCCTACCCGGAGCACAGATACGCAGTATTTT. The variable domain in full, completed from reference TRBV2 and TRBJ2-3, reads EPEVTQTPSHQVTQMGQEVILRCVPISNHLYFYWYRQILGQKVEFLVSFYNNEISEKSEIFDDQFSVERPDGSNFTLKIRSTKLEDSAMYFCASSPTRSTDTQYFGPGTRLTVL.

This rearrangement joins TRBV7-8 to TRBJ2-2; D may correspond to TRBD1 or TRBD2 (5 bases each). The CDR3 contains 15 residues. From germline, CDR1 is SGHVS and CDR2 FQNEAQ. V was clipped by 5 bases and J by 1 base, with 11 bases between them. The CDR3 here is CASSGTRLNTGELFF. CDR3 sequence (DNA): TGTGCCAGCAGCGGGACCCGGCTGAACACCGGGGAGCTGTTTTTT.

This clonotype has more than one count but fewer than ten. The rearrangement joins TRBV5-6 to TRBJ2-3, with 10 positions matching TRBD2. The CDR3 sequence is 15 residues long. Germline V gives CDR1 SGHDT, CDR2 YYEEEE. V dropped 5 bases and J dropped 7; count of bases not matched to a gene: 10. This CDR3 is CASRVGASGRNTQYF. The DNA for the CDR3 is TGTGCCAGCAGGGTCGGAGCTAGCGGGAGAAATACGCAGTATTTT. The full variable domain, in which reference TRBV5-6 and TRBJ2-3 provide the parts outside the CDR3, is DAGVTQSPTHLIKTRGQQVTLRCSPKSGHDTVSWYQQALGQGPQFIFQYYEEEERQRGNFPDRFSGHQFPNYSSELNVNALLLGDSALYLCASRVGASGRNTQYFGPGTRLTVL.

This chain uses TRBV5-1 with TRBJ2-6; no definite D call. V lost 1 base and J 0 bases, leaving 8 bases between the germline ends. The CDR3 loop spans 16 amino acids. Germline V gene sequence: CDR1 SGHRS, CDR2 YFSETQ. The CDR3 sequence: CASSLLRGSGANVLTF. The CDR3 DNA sequence: TGCGCCAGCAGCTTGTTAAGAGGCTCTGGGGCCAACGTCCTGACTTTC.

The rearrangement joins TRBV6-1 to TRBJ2-7; 8 nucleotides match TRBD1. With V trimmed by 8 bases and J by 2 bases, 11 bases remained unmatched. This CDR3 has 15 amino acids. From germline, CDR1 is MNHNS and CDR2 SASEGT. CDR3 sequence reads: CASGGRTGRTYEQYF. CDR3 in DNA: TGTGCCAGCGGCGGTCGGACAGGGAGGACCTACGAGCAGTACTTC.

This clonotype was detected a few times. The genes are TRBV3-1 and TRBJ1-6; the D gene is possibly TRBD1 (5 bases). V dropped 3 bases and J dropped 9 bases, with 12 bases sitting between them. The V gene's germline CDR1 is LGHDT and CDR2 YNNKEL (reference sequence). This CDR3 region has 14 residues. As DNA, the CDR3 is TGTGCCAGCAGCCACGGAGGGGAGGGTTCACCCCTCCACTTT. Protein: CASSHGGEGSPLHF.

The chain uses TRBV10-3 and TRBJ2-5, with TRBD1 matching 7 bases. J lost 0 bases, V lost 4 bases, and 5 bases had no gene match. The CDR3 is 15 residues long. Germline CDR1 is ENHRY and CDR2 is SYGVKD. The CDR3 sequence: CAISADRAYQETQYF. The CDR3 region has the DNA TGTGCCATCAGTGCCGACAGGGCGTACCAAGAGACCCAGTACTTC.

This sequence joins TRBV9 and TRBJ1-4; TRBD1 agrees at 10 bases. With 3 bases clipped from V and 7 bases from J, the junction kept 3 bases outside the gene matches. Per germline, CDR1 SGDLS and CDR2 YYNGEE. The length of the CDR3 is 14 residues. The CDR3 loop reads CASSAGTGAEKLFF. As DNA, the CDR3 is TGTGCCAGCAGCGCCGGGACAGGGGCTGAAAAACTGTTTTTT.